The clone carrying this T cell receptor (beta chain) was counted ten times or more. Its antigen remains unknown. Losses at the gene ends were 5 bases for V and 2 bases for J; bases not matched to a gene: 6. Germline V gene lookup returns CDR1 MDHEN and CDR2 SYDVKM. CDR3 length: 15 amino acids. Assembly of TCR beta libraries relied on iRepertoire HTBI primers together with Arm-PCR of CDR3 regions. TCRdb called the multiplex PCR reads again in MiXCR, with one record for every CDR3 protein. The sample lists about 460,000 distinct CDR3 sequences, under 25% occurring once. The time point was: persistent/refractory GD, antithyroid drugs over 5 years with positive TRAb. RNA isolated from PBMCs was used to make the TCR library. The sample comes from a study of regulatory T cells in long-lasting Graves disease. General study findings and limits: It was in persistent disease that TRBV28, TRBJ1-2 and TRBJ2-5 were favored. Among persistent patients, a larger number of public clonotypes were shared (over 2,500) than among newly diagnosed patients (966).

The sample was peripheral blood mononuclear cells (PBMCs), taken when the disease was refractory, from a patient treated with antithyroid drugs. This receptor was identified in a female donor with Graves disease. This chain connects TRBV28 to TRBJ2-5; 9 positions agree with TRBD1. DNA of the CDR3: TGTGCCAGCAGTCCCGGGGGACAGGGACAAGAGACCCAGTACTTC. Its translation is CASSPGGQGQETQYF. The full variable domain, in which reference TRBV28 and TRBJ2-5 provide the parts outside the CDR3, is DVKVTQSSRYLVKRTGEKVFLECVQDMDHENMFWYRQDPGLGLRLIYFSYDVKMKEKGDIPEGYSVSREKKERFSLILESASTNQTSMYLCASSPGGQGQETQYFGPGTRLLVL.